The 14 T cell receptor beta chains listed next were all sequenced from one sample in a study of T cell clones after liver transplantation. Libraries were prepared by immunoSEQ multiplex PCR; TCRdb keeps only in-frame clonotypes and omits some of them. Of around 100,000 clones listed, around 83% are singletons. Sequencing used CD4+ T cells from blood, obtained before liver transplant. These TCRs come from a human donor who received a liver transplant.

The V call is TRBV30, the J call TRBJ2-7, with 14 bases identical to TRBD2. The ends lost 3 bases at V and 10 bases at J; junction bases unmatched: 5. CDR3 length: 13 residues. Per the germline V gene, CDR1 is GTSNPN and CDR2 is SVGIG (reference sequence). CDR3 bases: TGTGCCTGGAGGGGGACTAGCGGGAGTCCCCAGTACTTC. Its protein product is CAWRGTSGSPQYF.

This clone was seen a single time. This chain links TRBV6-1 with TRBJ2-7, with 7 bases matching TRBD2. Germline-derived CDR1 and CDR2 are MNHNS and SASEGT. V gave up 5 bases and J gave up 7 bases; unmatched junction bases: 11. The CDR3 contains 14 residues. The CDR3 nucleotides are TGTGCCAGCAGTCCGAGCGGGGCCCCCTGGGAGCAGTACTTC. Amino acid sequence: CASSPSGAPWEQYF.

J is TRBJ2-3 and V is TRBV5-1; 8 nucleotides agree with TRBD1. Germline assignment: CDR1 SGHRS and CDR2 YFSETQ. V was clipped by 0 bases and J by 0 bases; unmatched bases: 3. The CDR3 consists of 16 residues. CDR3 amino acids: CASSLGGTGSTDTQYF. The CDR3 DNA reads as TGCGCCAGCAGCTTGGGAGGGACAGGCAGCACAGATACGCAGTATTTT.

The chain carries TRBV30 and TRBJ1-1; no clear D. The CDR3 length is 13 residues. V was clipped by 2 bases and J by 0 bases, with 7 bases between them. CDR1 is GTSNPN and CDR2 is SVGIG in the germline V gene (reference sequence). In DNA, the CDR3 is TGTGCCTGGAGTAGAGGGTTGAACACTGAAGCTTTCTTT. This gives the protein CAWSRGLNTEAFF.

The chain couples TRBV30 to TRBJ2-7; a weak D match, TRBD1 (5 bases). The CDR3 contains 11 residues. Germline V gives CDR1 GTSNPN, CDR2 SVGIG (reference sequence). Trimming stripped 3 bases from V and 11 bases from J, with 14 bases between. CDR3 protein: CAWSETGLKYF. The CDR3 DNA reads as TGTGCCTGGAGCGAAACAGGCCTGAAGTACTTC.

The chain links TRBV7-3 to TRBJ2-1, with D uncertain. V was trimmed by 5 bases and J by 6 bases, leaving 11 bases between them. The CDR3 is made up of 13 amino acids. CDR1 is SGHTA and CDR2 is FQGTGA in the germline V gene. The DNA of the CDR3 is TGTGCCAGCAGCCCCGCCGGTGGCAATGAGCAGTTCTTC. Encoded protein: CASSPAGGNEQFF.

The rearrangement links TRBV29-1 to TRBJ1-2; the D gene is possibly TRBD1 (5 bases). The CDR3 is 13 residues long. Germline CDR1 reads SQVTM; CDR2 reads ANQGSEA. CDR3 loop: CAAIGEVNYGYTF. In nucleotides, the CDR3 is TGCGCGGCCATAGGGGAGGTAAACTATGGCTACACCTTC. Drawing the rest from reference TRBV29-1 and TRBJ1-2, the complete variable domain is SAVISQKPSRDICQRGTSLTIQCQVDSQVTMMFWYRQQPGQSLTLIATANQGSEATYESGFVIDKFPISRPNLTFSTLTVSNMSPEDSSIYLCAAIGEVNYGYTFGSGTRLTVV.

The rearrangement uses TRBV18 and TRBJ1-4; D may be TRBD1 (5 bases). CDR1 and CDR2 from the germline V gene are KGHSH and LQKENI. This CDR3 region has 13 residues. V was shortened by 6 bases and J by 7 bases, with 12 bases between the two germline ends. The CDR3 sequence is CASSRVRVEKLFF. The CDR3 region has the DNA TGTGCCAGCTCGCGGGTCAGGGTTGAAAAACTGTTTTTT. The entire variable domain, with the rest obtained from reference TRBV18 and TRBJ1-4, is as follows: NAGVMQNPRHLVRRRGQEARLRCSPMKGHSHVYWYRQLPEEGLKFMVYLQKENIIDESGMPKERFSAEFPKEGPSILRIQQVVRGDSAAYFCASSRVRVEKLFFGSGTQLSVL.

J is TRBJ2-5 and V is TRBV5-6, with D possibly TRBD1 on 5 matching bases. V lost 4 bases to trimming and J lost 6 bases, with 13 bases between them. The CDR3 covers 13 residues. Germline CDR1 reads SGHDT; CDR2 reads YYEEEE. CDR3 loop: CASSLGQGKTQYF. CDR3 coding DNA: TGTGCCAGCAGCCTCGGGCAGGGTAAGACCCAGTACTTC. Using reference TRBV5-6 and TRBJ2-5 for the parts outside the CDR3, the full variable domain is DAGVTQSPTHLIKTRGQQVTLRCSPKSGHDTVSWYQQALGQGPQFIFQYYEEEERQRGNFPDRFSGHQFPNYSSELNVNALLLGDSALYLCASSLGQGKTQYFGPGTRLLVL.

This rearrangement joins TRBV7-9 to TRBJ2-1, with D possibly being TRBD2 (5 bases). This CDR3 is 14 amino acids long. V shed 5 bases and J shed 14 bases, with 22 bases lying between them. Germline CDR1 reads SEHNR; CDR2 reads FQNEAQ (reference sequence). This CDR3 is CASSPPGGPQKEFF. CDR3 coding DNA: TGTGCCAGCAGCCCACCCGGCGGGCCACAAAAGGAGTTCTTC.

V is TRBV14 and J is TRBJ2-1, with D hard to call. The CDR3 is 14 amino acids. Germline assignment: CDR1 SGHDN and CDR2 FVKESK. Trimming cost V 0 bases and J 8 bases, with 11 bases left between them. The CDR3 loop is CASSQDRATHEQFF. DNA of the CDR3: TGTGCCAGCAGCCAAGATAGAGCGACCCATGAGCAGTTCTTC.

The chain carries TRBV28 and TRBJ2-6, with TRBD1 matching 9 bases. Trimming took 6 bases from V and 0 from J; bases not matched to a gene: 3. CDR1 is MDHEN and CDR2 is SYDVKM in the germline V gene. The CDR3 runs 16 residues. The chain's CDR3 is CASRGQGLSGANVLTF. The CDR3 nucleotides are TGTGCCAGCAGAGGACAGGGGCTCTCTGGGGCCAACGTCCTGACTTTC. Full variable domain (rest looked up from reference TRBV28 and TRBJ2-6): DVKVTQSSRYLVKRTGEKVFLECVQDMDHENMFWYRQDPGLGLRLIYFSYDVKMKEKGDIPEGYSVSREKKERFSLILESASTNQTSMYLCASRGQGLSGANVLTFGAGSRLTVL.

Written as DNA, the CDR3 is TGTGCCAGCAGTCCTGGCGGACTCTATGGCTACACCTTC. Its translation: CASSPGGLYGYTF. The chain carries TRBV7-9 and TRBJ1-2; D not certain. Germline V gene sequence: CDR1 SEHNR, CDR2 FQNEAQ (reference sequence). Trimming left V 6 bases short and J 4 bases short, with 12 bases between. This CDR3 region has 13 residues.

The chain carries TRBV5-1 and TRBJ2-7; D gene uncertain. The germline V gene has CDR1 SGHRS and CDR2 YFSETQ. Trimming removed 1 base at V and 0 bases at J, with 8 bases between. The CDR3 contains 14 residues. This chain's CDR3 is CASSLSGSSYEQYF. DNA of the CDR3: TGCGCCAGCAGCTTGAGTGGAAGCTCCTACGAGCAGTACTTC.